This note documents a single T cell receptor (beta chain) sequence. Its specificity is unknown. The V gene's germline CDR1 is MDHEN and CDR2 SYDVKM. This CDR3 has 16 amino acids. V was pared by 5 bases and J by 2 bases, with 7 bases of the junction left unmatched. Amplification used 60 Vbeta primers and 13 Jbeta primers. Method: immunoSEQ multiplex PCR; TCRdb's copy keeps in-frame clones and lacks some. The data show 200,000 to 250,000 clones, 75% to 80% seen once. The sample comes from a study of cytomegalovirus exposure and HLA in healthy donors. Turning to the study itself: Of some 400 genotyped donors, approximately 84% clustered with self-reported Caucasian donors.

Study findings and constraints: The investigators catalogued 164 TCR beta chains as cytomegalovirus-associated. Later on, analysis showed that most CMV-associated TCR beta chains appeared to be HLA-restricted.

The chain couples TRBV28 to TRBJ1-5; 9 bases fit TRBD1. The TCR comes from a man aged 18-30 years in good health and CMV-seronegative. Input material: PBMCs. CDR3 coding DNA: TGTGCCAGCAGTCAGAGGGGACAGGGCGGCAATCAGCCCCAGCATTTT. Translated: CASSQRGQGGNQPQHF.